These T cell receptor beta chains were read from a single sample in a study of shared T cell receptors in the human thymus. Sequencing used immunoSEQ multiplex PCR; TCRdb keeps in-frame clones, though not all of them. The table includes hundreds of thousands of clones, around 87% detected once. These data also featured in a second study, about human thymus T cells.

The source material was thymocytes. These receptors originate from a boy in the first two years of life with a congenital heart defect. The CDR3 runs from the conserved cysteine through the conserved F or W. The order of the fields is J gene, clone size, D gene, V gene, CDR3 DNA, CDR3 protein. The D gene is left open where the match is weak. Clone size is not always given. Where it is, it says once, few, many or a class for expanded clones.

J: TRBJ1-1; size: NA; D: NA; V: TRBV10-3; DNA: TGTGCCATCAGGCCGGATGACAGGATGAACACTGAAGCTTTCTTT; CDR3: CAIRPDDRMNTEAFF
J: TRBJ2-2; size: NA; D: TRBD1; V: TRBV7-2; DNA: TGTGCCAGCAGCTCGGGACAGGGGGCCGACACCGGGGAGCTGTTTTTT; CDR3: CASSSGQGADTGELFF
J: TRBJ2-7; size: NA; D: NA; V: TRBV20-1; DNA: TGCAGTGCTATTCACTACGAGCAGTACTTC; CDR3: CSAIHYEQYF
J: TRBJ1-2; size: NA; D: NA; V: TRBV4-3; DNA: TGCGCCAGCAGCCAAGCAGGCAGGGGTGGAGGCTCTTTCTATGGCTACACCTTC; CDR3: CASSQAGRGGGSFYGYTF
J: TRBJ2-7; size: NA; D: TRBD2; V: TRBV5-1; DNA: TGCGCCAGCAGCTTAGGCGGGAGCTCCTACGAGCAGTACTTC; CDR3: CASSLGGSSYEQYF
J: TRBJ1-1; size: NA; D: TRBD1; V: TRBV6-1; DNA: TGTGCCAGCAGTGAACCCCCGACAGGGTACAGTGAAGCTTTCTTT; CDR3: CASSEPPTGYSEAFF
J: TRBJ1-1; size: NA; D: NA; V: TRBV30; DNA: TGTGCCTGGAGTGCCCCGGGACACCAGAACACTGAAGCTTTCTTT; CDR3: CAWSAPGHQNTEAFF
J: TRBJ2-7; size: NA; D: TRBD1; V: TRBV4-3; DNA: TGCGCCAGCAGCCAAGATTTGCCCAGGGACAGGGGATTCGAGGAGCAGTACTTC; CDR3: CASSQDLPRDRGFEEQYF
J: TRBJ1-2; size: NA; D: TRBD1; V: TRBV6-4; DNA: TGTGCCAGCAGAGGACAGGGGTTTGGCTACACCTTC; CDR3: CASRGQGFGYTF
J: TRBJ2-7; size: few; D: TRBD2; V: TRBV28; DNA: TGTGCCAGCAGTACAATAGCGGGGGGATGCGAGCAGTACTTC; CDR3: CASSTIAGGCEQYF
J: TRBJ2-7; size: NA; D: NA; V: TRBV10-1; DNA: TGCGCCAGCAGTGACTCGTACGAGCAGTACTTC; CDR3: CASSDSYEQYF
J: TRBJ2-1; size: few; D: TRBD1; V: TRBV7-9; DNA: TGTGCCAGCATCCAACCGGGACAGGTTAATGAGCAGTTCTTC; CDR3: CASIQPGQVNEQFF
J: TRBJ2-7; size: NA; D: NA; V: TRBV27; DNA: TGTGCCAGCAGTTTGCGGGACAGCGTCTACGAGCAGTACTTC; CDR3: CASSLRDSVYEQYF
J: TRBJ2-3; size: NA; D: TRBD1; V: TRBV19; DNA: TGTGCCAGTACCCCCCGGGACAGGGGGACAGATACGCAGTATTTT; CDR3: CASTPRDRGTDTQYF
J: TRBJ2-2; size: NA; D: NA; V: TRBV11-2; DNA: TGTGCCAGCAGCTTGTCGGGATTCACCGGGGAGCTGTTTTTT; CDR3: CASSLSGFTGELFF
J: TRBJ1-4; size: NA; D: NA; V: TRBV18; DNA: TGTGCCAGCGCCCCCGGGGGATCAACTAATGAAAAACTGTTTTTT; CDR3: CASAPGGSTNEKLFF
J: TRBJ1-4; size: NA; D: TRBD1; V: TRBV7-2; DNA: TGTGCCAGCAGCTTAGGGGCCACGGACAGGGCTGAAAAACTGTTTTTT; CDR3: CASSLGATDRAEKLFF
J: TRBJ2-5; size: NA; D: TRBD1; V: TRBV4-3; DNA: TGCGCCAGCAGCCCACCGGGACAGGGATTAGAGACCCAGTACTTC; CDR3: CASSPPGQGLETQYF